The 17 T cell receptor beta chains below were found in one sample sequenced in a study of CD8+ T cells in alopecia areata. On the basis of CD4, CD8alpha, NKG2D, NKG2ACE and other markers, pooled cutaneous lymph node cells were sorted. RNA was isolated and reverse transcribed to cDNA, the sequencing template. The assay was immunoSEQ multiplex PCR, and TCRdb's table has in-frame clones only and misses some. Sampling found around 290,000 clones, none seen once. Sample: CD4+ T cells sorted from a lymph node. The receptors originated from a C3H/HeJ mouse with alopecia areata. The strain is characterized by the MHC haplotype H2-k.

There are a few counts of this clone. The gene symbols are mouse symbols. The CDR3 is cut off 4 residues early in the read; its end comes from the germline J gene. The chain joins TRBV13-3 to TRBJ2-3, with 9 bases that match TRBD2. The junction had 2 bases not matched to a gene; V was cut back by 6 bases and J by 0 bases. This CDR3 is 14 amino acids long. Germline CDR1 NNHDY, CDR2 SYVADS. CDR3 DNA, as far as it was read: TGTGCCAGCAAGGGACTGGGTAGTGCAGAA. This sequence encodes CASKGLGSAE. The entire CDR3 protein reads CASKGLGSAETLYF.

This clone has more than one count but fewer than ten. Genes and germline come from the mouse. Read sequence stops 4 residues before the CDR3 end, and the germline J gene provides the missing end. V and J are TRBV13-2 and TRBJ1-1; 7 bases line up with TRBD1. CDR1 is NNHNN, CDR2 SYGAGS, per germline (reference sequence). This CDR3 has 15 amino acids. The V segment lost 3 bases and the J segment 0 bases; nucleotides outside the gene matches: 5. The part of the CDR3 DNA that was read is TGTGCCAGCGGTGCCCCCGGGACAGCAAACACA. Residues: CASGAPGTANT. The whole CDR3 protein is CASGAPGTANTEVFF.

Notes on this clone: These gene names are mouse names. The CDR3 end is not reached by the read, which stops 3 residues before it; the germline J gene fills it in. The genes are TRBV5 and TRBJ1-6; a possible D gene is TRBD1 (5 bases). TRBJ1-6 is assigned to the ORF class and has an uncertain function. The germline V gene encodes CDR1 LGHNA and CDR2 YNLKQL (reference sequence). Trimming took off 0 bases at V and 6 bases at J, with 9 bases between the two ends. This CDR3 is built from 15 residues. The CDR3 DNA, read in part, is TGTGCCAGCAGCCAAGATCCAGGGTTTAATTCGCCC. Translating gives CASSQDPGFNSP. The CDR3, in full, reads CASSQDPGFNSPLYF.

On this clone: Genes here carry mouse names. With the read ending 4 residues before the CDR3 end, the germline J gene is used to fill in that end. The V call is TRBV31, the J call TRBJ1-1; D perhaps matches TRBD1 (6 bases). This CDR3 is built from 12 residues. The germline V gene has CDR1 GKSSPN and CDR2 SITVG. The CDR3 DNA, read in part, is TGTGCCTGGAGTCCCGGGACAAAA. Amino acids: CAWSPGTK. The CDR3 as a whole reads CAWSPGTKEVFF. The variable domain in full, completed from reference TRBV31 and TRBJ1-1, reads AQTIHQWPVAEIKAVGSPLSLGCTIKGKSSPNLYWYWQATGGTLQQLFYSITVGQVESVVQLNLSASRPKDDQFILSTEKLLLSHSGFYLCAWSPGTKEVFFGKGTRLTVV.

This clone has just a few counts. Mouse names are used for the genes. The CDR3 end lies 4 residues beyond the end of the read and is filled in from the germline J gene. The V gene is TRBV17, the J gene TRBJ2-2; D possibly corresponds to TRBD2 (5 bases). The germline gives CDR1 MNHDT, CDR2 YYDKIL. The CDR3 has 15 residues. Trimming took 3 bases from V and 1 from J, leaving 9 bases between them. CDR3 DNA (partial): TGTGCTAGCAGTAGTGTTGGGGAAAACACCGGG. As protein: CASSSVGENTG. The whole CDR3 reads CASSSVGENTGQLYF.

This clone was recorded a few times. The germline and genes are mouse ones. The read ends 4 residues before the CDR3 terminus; that terminus is restored from the germline J gene. The chain combines TRBV1 with TRBJ1-2; D ambiguous. Trimming stripped 0 bases from V and 0 bases from J, with 11 bases between. This CDR3 has 16 amino acids. Per the germline V gene, CDR1 is NSQYPW and CDR2 is LRSPGD (reference sequence). The covered CDR3 bases are TGCACCTGCAGTGCAGATGGTGGACTCGCAAACTCC. It yields the protein CTCSADGGLANS. The full CDR3 is CTCSADGGLANSDYTF.

This clone appeared a few times. Mouse names are used for the genes. The sequenced fragment ends 4 residues before the CDR3 boundary, so the rest is inferred from the germline J gene. The chain couples TRBV19 to TRBJ2-5; the D gene is possibly TRBD2 (6 bases). The V end was cut by 5 bases, the J end by 2 bases, with 12 bases between. The CDR3 is 14 amino acids. The V gene's germline CDR1 is FNHDT and CDR2 SITEND (reference sequence). Incomplete CDR3 DNA: TGTGCCAGCAGCACCGGGACTTTCCAAGAC. Amino acid sequence: CASSTGTFQD. The full CDR3 reads CASSTGTFQDTQYF.

About this clone itself: Genes and germline are mouse. The read gets to within 4 residues of the CDR3 end, and the germline J gene fills in the rest. The chain carries TRBV13-1 and TRBJ2-2, with 8 bases fitting TRBD1. CDR3 length equals 12 residues. Unmatched junction bases numbered 0, after V lost 5 bases and J lost 6 bases. Germline V gene sequence: CDR1 NSHNY, CDR2 SYGAGN. CDR3 amino acids: CASRQGAGQLYF. The covered CDR3 bases are TGTGCCAGCAGACAGGGGGCCGGG.

This clone appeared a few times. Gene names are the mouse ones. The read halts 4 residues ahead of the CDR3 end, with the missing end drawn from the germline J gene. The V call is TRBV1, the J call TRBJ2-1, with 9 bases matching TRBD2. The CDR3 length is 16 residues. Germline assignment: CDR1 NSQYPW and CDR2 LRSPGD (reference sequence). V trimming: 3 bases; J trimming: 0 bases; junction bases outside the gene matches: 3. The part of the CDR3 DNA that was read is TGCACCTGCAGTGCGGGGACTGGGTATAACTATGCT. Residues: CTCSAGTGYNYA. The whole CDR3 is CTCSAGTGYNYAEQFF.

As regards this clone: Gene names and germline refer to mouse. The read halts 4 residues ahead of the CDR3 end, with the missing end drawn from the germline J gene. The V gene is TRBV5, the J gene TRBJ2-5; 9 nucleotides agree with TRBD1. The CDR3 covers 14 residues. Germline CDR1 is LGHNA and CDR2 is YNLKQL (reference sequence). Partial CDR3 DNA: TGTGCCAGCAGCTCGACAGGGGGAGGAGAC. As protein: CASSSTGGGD. The whole CDR3 sequence is CASSSTGGGDTQYF.

This clone has at least ten counts. Each gene name is a mouse one. The DNA ends 4 residues before the CDR3 does, and the rest of the CDR3 is filled in from the germline J gene. This sequence joins TRBV17 and TRBJ2-2; D unclear. CDR1 and CDR2 (germline): MNHDT, YYDKIL. V was clipped by 0 bases and J by 0 bases, with 5 bases between them. CDR3 size: 15 residues. CDR3: CASSRDRTNTGQLYF. The sequenced part of the CDR3 DNA is TGTGCTAGCAGTAGAGACAGAACAAACACCGGG. Filled out from reference TRBV17 and TRBJ2-2, the complete variable domain reads DTTVKQNPRYKLARVGKPVNLICSQTMNHDTMYWYQKKPNQAPKLLLFYYDKILNREADTFEKFQSSRPNNSFCSLYIGSAGLEYSAMYLCASSRDRTNTGQLYFGEGSKLTVL.

This clone has more than one count but fewer than ten. The genes are named according to mouse. The CDR3 extends 4 residues past the end of the read, so its final part is completed from the germline J gene. V usage is TRBV19 and J usage is TRBJ2-7; 9 bases match TRBD1. The CDR3 is made up of 13 amino acids. Germline CDR1 FNHDT, CDR2 SITEND (reference sequence). CDR3 sequence: CASTGQGRNEQYF. CDR3 DNA, as far as it was read: TGTGCCAGCACCGGACAGGGGCGGAAT.

Comment on this clone: Gene names and germline refer to mouse. The read terminates 4 residues before the CDR3 end, so the remaining end is supplied by the germline J gene. V usage is TRBV13-1 and J usage is TRBJ2-7; 10 bases map to TRBD2. Per the germline V gene, CDR1 is NSHNY and CDR2 is SYGAGN. This CDR3 comprises 14 residues. The CDR3 reads CASSVRDWGYEQYF. Incomplete CDR3 DNA: TGTGCCAGCAGTGTCCGGGACTGGGGATAT.

For this clone: This may come from a read error, since a much larger clone is one base off. Gene names and germline match the mouse. The CDR3 end falls 4 residues outside the read, so it is completed with the germline J gene. Different DNA sequences within this sample yield the same CDR3. The genes are TRBV1 and TRBJ2-2; TRBD2 is a possible D gene (6 bases). Trimming pared 3 bases from V and 0 bases from J, leaving 8 bases between. The CDR3 has 15 amino acids. Germline values: CDR1 NSQYPW, CDR2 LRSPGD (reference sequence). CDR3 residues: CTCSAGGANTGQLYF. The CDR3 bases that were read are TGCACCTGCAGTGCTGGGGGAGCAAACACCGGG.

There are a few counts of this clone. Any gene name here is a mouse gene name. CDR3 protein: CTCSADGTGVTGQLYF. The part of the CDR3 DNA that was read is TGCACCTGCAGTGCAGATGGGACAGGGGTCACCGGG. This rearrangement joins TRBV1 to TRBJ2-2; 10 nucleotides align to TRBD1. The read stops 4 residues short of the end of the CDR3; the missing end is completed from the germline J gene. The CDR3 is 16 amino acids. Germline loops: CDR1 NSQYPW, CDR2 LRSPGD (reference sequence). Losses at the gene ends were 0 bases for V and 4 bases for J; bases not matched to a gene: 2.

Turning to this clone: Each gene name is a mouse one. The read halts 4 residues ahead of the CDR3 end, with the missing end drawn from the germline J gene. V gene TRBV1 combines with J gene TRBJ1-2; 8 positions agree with TRBD1. This CDR3 contains 14 residues. Germline loops: CDR1 NSQYPW, CDR2 LRSPGD (reference sequence). V lost 4 bases, J lost 0 bases, and 1 base stayed unmatched. Incomplete CDR3 DNA: TGCACCTGCAGTGACAGGGGGACAAACTCC. Residues: CTCSDRGTNS. The whole CDR3 region reads CTCSDRGTNSDYTF.

This clone occurred a few times. Mouse gene names and germline throughout. From the germline J gene comes the end of the CDR3, since the read stops 4 residues before it. This chain joins TRBV1 and TRBJ2-4; 10 nucleotides line up with TRBD2. Looked up from germline, CDR1 is NSQYPW and CDR2 is LRSPGD (reference sequence). The CDR3 runs to 15 residues. Partial CDR3 DNA: TGCACCTGCAGTGCCTCCGGGACTGGGGTGAAC. Protein: CTCSASGTGVN. In full, the CDR3 is CTCSASGTGVNTLYF.